Each of the 15 T cell receptor beta chains below was sequenced from the same sample in a study of control samples from healthy donors and cancer patients. Sequenced by immunoSEQ multiplex PCR; TCRdb stores in-frame clones only, minus some. The table has roughly 55,000 clones, roughly nine tenths seen once. Sample: PBMCs. The receptors were gathered from a man aged 35-49 years with colorectal cancer.

This chain connects TRBV5-1 to TRBJ1-1, with D perhaps matching TRBD1 (6 bases). The CDR3 has 16 residues. V lost 0 bases and J lost 4, with 16 bases in between. Germline V lookup: CDR1 SGHRS, CDR2 YFSETQ. The CDR3 sequence is CASSLATQGRGTEAFF. The DNA for the CDR3 is TGCGCCAGCAGCTTGGCCACGCAGGGGAGGGGCACTGAAGCTTTCTTT. Filled out from reference TRBV5-1 and TRBJ1-1, the complete variable domain reads KAGVTQTPRYLIKTRGQQVTLSCSPISGHRSVSWYQQTPGQGLQFLFEYFSETQRNKGNFPGRFSGRQFSNSRSEMNVSTLELGDSALYLCASSLATQGRGTEAFFGQGTRLTVV.

V is TRBV5-5 and J is TRBJ2-3; 14 bases line up with TRBD2. The CDR3 is made up of 18 amino acids. Germline-derived CDR1 and CDR2 are SGHKS and YYEKEE (reference sequence). V was pared by 0 bases and J by 5 bases, with 8 bases of the junction left unmatched. As DNA, the CDR3 is TGTGCCAGCAGCTTGGCCCGACTAGCGGGGGGGCTAGTAGATACGCAGTATTTT. Translation: CASSLARLAGGLVDTQYF.

V and J are TRBV5-1 and TRBJ2-3; the D gene is possibly TRBD2 (6 bases). This CDR3 is 16 amino acids long. Germline loops: CDR1 SGHRS, CDR2 YFSETQ. The V end lost 6 bases, the J end lost 2 bases, and 19 bases lay between the germline ends. The CDR3 bases are TGCGCCAGCAAAGGAACCAGGTGGGGGGACACAGATACGCAGTATTTT. It specifies CASKGTRWGDTDTQYF.

This chain uses TRBV5-1 with TRBJ1-4; TRBD1 aligns across 9 bases. CDR3 length: 16 amino acids. CDR1 is SGHRS and CDR2 is YFSETQ in the germline V gene. Trimming removed 0 bases from V and 3 bases from J; junction bases left unmatched: 3. This CDR3 is CASSLVGQGPNEKLFF. CDR3 sequence (DNA): TGCGCCAGCAGCTTGGTGGGACAGGGACCTAATGAAAAACTGTTTTTT.

Concerning this clone: One end of the junction fails to match germline, which may point to a read error. The rearrangement joins TRBV7-9 to TRBJ1-3; 8 bases align to TRBD1. In germline, CDR1 is SEHNR, CDR2 FQNEAQ (reference sequence). This CDR3 contains 16 residues. CDR3 loop: CASSLTIQGAGNAIYF. In DNA, the CDR3 is TGTGCCAGCAGCTTAACCATCCAGGGGGCTGGAAACGCCATATATTTT.

The chain is built from TRBV6-5 and TRBJ1-3; the D gene is possibly TRBD1 (5 bases). The CDR3 runs 13 residues. Germline lookup yields CDR1 MNHEY and CDR2 SVGAGI. Trimming shortened V by 8 bases and J by 0 bases, and 8 bases separated the two germline ends. The CDR3 DNA reads as TGTGCCAGCGCGGGGCCCTCTGGAAACACCATATATTTT. Its translation is CASAGPSGNTIYF.

The J gene is TRBJ2-6, the V gene TRBV7-2; D unclear. CDR1 is SGHTA and CDR2 is FQGNSA in the germline V gene. CDR3 length: 16 amino acids. V was clipped by 1 base and J by 0 bases, with 7 bases between them. The CDR3 coding sequence is TGTGCCAGCAGCTTAGGATACGGCTCTGGGGCCAACGTCCTGACTTTC. This codes for CASSLGYGSGANVLTF.

V usage is TRBV2 and J usage is TRBJ2-1; 7 bases are shared with TRBD1. With 4 bases clipped from V and 4 bases from J, the junction kept 4 bases outside the gene matches. CDR1 and CDR2 (germline): SNHLY, FYNNEI. The CDR3 is 14 amino acids. The CDR3 sequence is CASSGQGNYNEQFF. The CDR3 coding sequence is TGTGCCAGCAGTGGACAGGGAAATTACAATGAGCAGTTCTTC.

CDR3 in amino acids: CASSPEGANTEAFF. DNA for the CDR3: TGCGCCAGCAGCCCGGAAGGGGCGAACACTGAAGCTTTCTTT. The chain combines TRBV5-1 with TRBJ1-1; D is perhaps TRBD1 (5 bases). Trimming took 4 bases from V and 1 from J, leaving 11 bases between them. Per germline, CDR1 SGHRS and CDR2 YFSETQ. CDR3 length equals 14 residues.

This chain joins TRBV7-2 and TRBJ1-5, with D unresolved. The CDR3 extends over 16 amino acids. V was trimmed by 6 bases and J by 0 bases, leaving 15 bases between them. In germline, CDR1 is SGHTA, CDR2 FQGNSA. CDR3: CASSAGRLDSNQPQHF. CDR3 nucleotides: TGTGCCAGCAGTGCCGGGAGGCTCGATAGCAATCAGCCCCAGCATTTT.

The chain is built from TRBV5-1 and TRBJ2-4, with TRBD2 identical over 12 bases. Germline CDR1 and CDR2: SGHRS and YFSETQ. The CDR3 spans 13 residues. Trimming at V came to 6 bases and at J to 6 bases, leaving 1 base not matched to a gene. The CDR3 reads CASKTSGGNIQYF. The CDR3 DNA is TGCGCCAGCAAGACTAGCGGGGGAAACATTCAGTACTTC.

The chain is built from TRBV11-2 and TRBJ1-2, with TRBD1 as a possible D gene (5 bases). There are 13 residues in the CDR3. The ends were cut back, 5 bases at V and 2 bases at J, with 9 bases in the middle. CDR1 is SGHAT, CDR2 FQNNGV, per germline. In DNA, the CDR3 is TGTGCCAGCAGCGCAGCAGGGAACTATGGCTACACCTTC. Translating it yields CASSAAGNYGYTF.

In its sample, this clone was seen once. The chain carries TRBV11-3 and TRBJ1-6; 8 nucleotides agree with TRBD1. The length of the CDR3 is 14 residues. From germline, CDR1 is SGHNT and CDR2 YENEEA. V gave up 5 bases and J gave up 6 bases; unmatched junction bases: 3. The CDR3 loop is CASSDRGRNSPLHF. Written as DNA, the CDR3 is TGTGCCAGCAGCGACAGGGGTCGTAATTCACCCCTCCACTTT.

J is TRBJ2-2 and V is TRBV9; D remains unclear. V was shortened by 4 bases and J by 4 bases, with 11 bases between the two germline ends. The V gene's germline CDR1 is SGDLS and CDR2 YYNGEE. The CDR3 is 14 residues long. CDR3 bases: TGTGCCAGCAGCCCCCTCAGGACCACCGGGGAGCTGTTTTTT. Its translation: CASSPLRTTGELFF.

The genes are TRBV11-3 and TRBJ1-6, with no clear D. V was trimmed by 5 bases and J by 8 bases, leaving 7 bases between them. The CDR3 loop spans 12 amino acids. Germline V gene lookup returns CDR1 SGHNT and CDR2 YENEEA. DNA of the CDR3: TGTGCCAGCAGCGACCGGTATTCACCCCTCCACTTT. As protein: CASSDRYSPLHF.